These T cell receptor beta chains were read from a single sample in a study of technical replicates of blood from a handful of donors. Clones were read by immunoSEQ multiplex PCR, and TCRdb kept only the in-frame ones, dropping some. The sample gives about 68,000 clones, about 97% of which show up once; roughly 0.25% is in the top ten. Material: T cells isolated from PBMCs. These receptors all stem from a human donor in good health. Each CDR3 is given with its conserved first and last residue. A D gene is named only where the DNA matches it firmly. The size entry is marked missing in some rows and otherwise reads once, few, many or a size class.

v_call	clone_size	j_call	d_call	cdr3_aa	cdr3_nt
TRBV6-1	-	TRBJ1-1	-	CASIEDTEAFF	TGTGCCAGCATAGAGGACACTGAAGCTTTCTTT
TRBV19	-	TRBJ2-7	TRBD1	CASNGQGPEQYF	TGTGCCAGTAACGGACAGGGCCCCGAGCAGTACTTC
TRBV13	-	TRBJ2-6	TRBD1	CASSPTGGASGANVLTF	TGTGCCAGCAGCCCCACAGGGGGCGCGTCTGGGGCCAACGTCCTGACTTTC
TRBV28	-	TRBJ1-2	-	CATRTGANYGYTF	TGTGCCACCAGGACCGGAGCTAACTATGGCTACACCTTC
TRBV29-1	-	TRBJ2-7	TRBD1	CSVEGQRAYEQYF	TGCAGCGTTGAGGGACAGCGAGCCTACGAGCAGTACTTC
TRBV6-4	-	TRBJ2-1	-	CASSDLRLERSTYNEQFF	TGTGCCAGCAGTGACCTCCGGCTGGAGCGTTCCACCTACAATGAGCAGTTCTTC
TRBV30	-	TRBJ1-2	-	CAWSPRKDHGYTF	TGTGCCTGGAGTCCCAGGAAGGATCATGGCTACACCTTC
TRBV9	-	TRBJ2-7	-	CASSPGQSSKGRQYF	TGTGCCAGCAGCCCAGGACAGTCCTCCAAAGGGCGGCAGTACTTC
TRBV5-6	-	TRBJ2-6	TRBD2	CASSRTGGLLSGANVLTF	TGTGCCAGCAGCCGGACCGGGGGGTTGCTTTCTGGGGCCAACGTCCTGACTTTC
TRBV6-5	-	TRBJ2-7	TRBD1	CASSRGTGYEQYF	TGTGCCAGCAGCCGTGGGACAGGCTACGAGCAGTACTTC
TRBV5-6	-	TRBJ2-7	TRBD2	CASSLGLAGAYEQYF	TGTGCCAGCAGCTTGGGACTAGCGGGAGCCTACGAGCAGTACTTC
TRBV4-3	-	TRBJ2-7	-	CASSQGTVYEQYF	TGCGCCAGCAGCCAAGGGACAGTCTACGAGCAGTACTTC
TRBV7-2	once	TRBJ2-1	TRBD2	CASSKTSGSSYNEQFF	TGTGCCAGCAGCAAAACTAGCGGGAGTTCTTACAATGAGCAGTTCTTC
TRBV7-9	-	TRBJ1-4	TRBD1	CASSSEGANEKLFF	TGTGCCAGCAGCTCCGAGGGGGCTAACGAAAAACTGTTTTTT
TRBV4-3	-	TRBJ2-2	-	CASSQGINREPNTGELFF	TGCGCCAGCAGCCAAGGTATAAACAGGGAACCTAACACCGGGGAGCTGTTTTTT
TRBV11-3	-	TRBJ2-7	-	CASSLEGGFCEQYF	TGTGCCAGCAGCTTAGAAGGAGGATTCTGCGAGCAGTACTTC
TRBV6-1	-	TRBJ1-5	TRBD1	CASSTMGQPNQPQHF	TGTGCCAGCAGTACTATGGGACAGCCCAATCAGCCCCAGCATTTT
TRBV13	-	TRBJ2-7	-	CASSLGRGYEQYF	TGTGCCAGCAGCTTAGGCCGGGGTTACGAGCAGTACTTC
TRBV2	once	TRBJ2-2	-	CASSEGGGIGELFF	TGTGCCAGCAGTGAAGGAGGGGGAATCGGGGAGCTGTTTTTT
TRBV28	-	TRBJ1-3	-	CASSIGGLYSGNTIYF	TGTGCCAGCAGTATTGGGGGCCTATACTCTGGAAACACCATATATTTT
TRBV19	-	TRBJ2-6	-	CASSMVRTGANVLTF	TGTGCCAGTAGTATGGTCAGAACCGGGGCCAACGTCCTGACTTTC
TRBV30	-	TRBJ2-1	TRBD2	CAWGPGLLTNEQFF	TGTGCCTGGGGACCGGGACTACTAACGAATGAGCAGTTCTTC
TRBV9	-	TRBJ1-4	-	CASSVEGGEKLFF	TGTGCCAGCAGCGTAGAAGGGGGTGAAAAACTGTTTTTT
TRBV19	-	TRBJ1-2	TRBD1	CASSRQGAGGYTF	TGTGCCAGTAGTCGACAGGGGGCCGGGGGCTACACCTTC
TRBV5-6	-	TRBJ2-7	-	CASRLETSSYEQYF	TGTGCCAGCAGGCTCGAGACTAGCTCCTACGAGCAGTACTTC
TRBV27	-	TRBJ1-1	-	CASSWSPYFF	TGTGCCAGCAGTTGGAGTCCTTATTTCTTT
TRBV5-1	-	TRBJ2-7	-	CARKGGLGTYF	TGCGCCAGAAAGGGGGGGCTGGGTACGTACTTC
TRBV28	-	TRBJ2-7	TRBD1	CASSRGRDYEQYF	TGTGCCAGCAGCAGGGGGCGCGACTACGAGCAGTACTTC
TRBV15	-	TRBJ1-2	-	CATSRVGGDSGGYTF	TGTGCCACCAGCAGAGTAGGAGGGGATAGCGGTGGCTACACCTTC
TRBV28	-	TRBJ2-5	-	CASSHARRETQYF	TGTGCCAGCAGCCACGCTAGAAGAGAGACCCAGTACTTC
TRBV11-3	-	TRBJ2-3	-	CASSLSGSDTQYF	TGTGCCAGCAGCTTATCGGGATCAGATACGCAGTATTTT
TRBV5-6	-	TRBJ2-3	-	CASSPAQRLQYF	TGTGCCAGCAGTCCCGCACAACGCTTGCAGTATTTT
TRBV27	-	TRBJ2-7	TRBD1	CASSLLGTGAANEQYF	TGTGCCAGCAGTTTACTGGGGACAGGGGCGGCGAACGAGCAGTACTTC
TRBV29-1	-	TRBJ2-5	TRBD1	CSVEGPGQGKETQYF	TGCAGCGTCGAGGGGCCGGGACAGGGGAAAGAGACCCAGTACTTC
TRBV29-1	-	TRBJ2-7	TRBD2	CSVGGSSYEQYF	TGCAGCGTTGGCGGGAGTAGCTACGAGCAGTACTTC
TRBV29-1	-	TRBJ2-7	TRBD1	CSVASTGTGVEQYF	TGCAGCGTTGCTTCAACCGGGACAGGGGTCGAGCAGTACTTC
TRBV30	-	TRBJ2-7	TRBD2	CAWSKAGVNEQYF	TGTGCCTGGAGTAAAGCGGGAGTGAACGAGCAGTACTTC
TRBV19	-	TRBJ1-1	TRBD1	CASSLQGGDTEAFF	TGTGCCAGTAGCCTACAGGGGGGGGACACTGAAGCTTTCTTT
TRBV28	-	TRBJ2-1	TRBD2	CASRQTGLAGVNEQFF	TGTGCCAGCAGACAGACGGGACTAGCGGGAGTGAATGAGCAGTTCTTC
TRBV9	-	TRBJ1-1	-	CASSVGGGSYRGNTEAFF	TGTGCCAGCAGCGTAGGAGGAGGGAGCTATAGAGGGAACACTGAAGCTTTCTTT
TRBV4-1	once	TRBJ2-5	-	CASSQATAGETQYF	TGCGCCAGCAGCCAAGCAACAGCAGGCGAGACCCAGTACTTC
TRBV5-6	-	TRBJ2-1	-	CASSLVGARHEQFF	TGTGCCAGCAGCTTGGTAGGGGCGCGCCATGAGCAGTTCTTC
TRBV28	-	TRBJ2-5	TRBD2	CASSLAGGETQYF	TGTGCCAGCAGTTTAGCGGGGGGAGAGACCCAGTACTTC
TRBV9	-	TRBJ2-5	TRBD1	CASSYPGQTQETQYF	TGTGCCAGCAGCTATCCGGGACAGACGCAAGAGACCCAGTACTTC
TRBV5-4	-	TRBJ2-7	-	CASSLQRKGNEQYF	TGTGCCAGCAGCTTGCAACGTAAGGGGAACGAGCAGTACTTC
TRBV30	-	TRBJ1-5	-	CAWRGPGEHQPQHF	TGTGCCTGGAGGGGCCCCGGGGAGCATCAGCCCCAGCATTTT
TRBV19	-	TRBJ1-1	TRBD1	CASRLGTGNTEAFF	TGTGCCAGTAGGTTGGGGACAGGGAACACTGAAGCTTTCTTT
TRBV7-2	-	TRBJ2-7	TRBD2	CASSLDSAGDYEQYF	TGTGCCAGCAGCTTAGATTCAGCGGGAGATTACGAGCAGTACTTC
TRBV5-1	-	TRBJ2-7	-	CASSLTFDRSYEQYF	TGCGCCAGCAGCTTGACCTTTGACAGATCCTACGAGCAGTACTTC
TRBV19	-	TRBJ1-1	-	CASSIVNWRDTEAFF	TGTGCCAGTAGTATTGTTAATTGGAGGGACACTGAAGCTTTCTTT
TRBV6-1	once	TRBJ1-1	TRBD1	CASSVTGLSTEAFF	TGTGCCAGCAGTGTGACAGGGTTGAGCACTGAAGCTTTCTTT
TRBV2	-	TRBJ1-1	-	CASSERDLHTEAFF	TGTGCCAGCAGTGAACGGGATTTGCACACTGAAGCTTTCTTT
TRBV14	-	TRBJ2-1	TRBD1	CASSQVGLRDRSYNEQFF	TGTGCCAGCAGCCAAGTGGGGCTTAGGGACAGATCTTACAATGAGCAGTTCTTC
TRBV30	-	TRBJ1-2	-	CAWSLIRGDYGYTF	TGTGCCTGGAGTCTTATCAGGGGCGACTATGGCTACACCTTC
TRBV18	-	TRBJ1-2	TRBD1	CASSPLEAGGYGYTF	TGTGCCAGCTCACCCCTAGAAGCAGGGGGCTATGGCTACACCTTC
TRBV28	once	TRBJ1-4	-	CASSGVRANEKLFF	TGTGCCAGCTCGGGGGTGAGGGCTAATGAAAAACTGTTTTTT
TRBV5-1	-	TRBJ2-1	-	CASSLALAHNEQFF	TGCGCCAGCAGCTTGGCACTAGCCCACAATGAGCAGTTCTTC
TRBV7-9	-	TRBJ2-4	-	CASSHPWEEPKNIQYF	TGTGCCAGCAGCCATCCCTGGGAGGAACCAAAAAACATTCAGTACTTC
TRBV27	-	TRBJ2-1	-	CASSKGAQPYNEQFF	TGTGCCAGCAGTAAAGGGGCTCAACCTTACAATGAGCAGTTCTTC
TRBV10-3	-	TRBJ1-1	-	CAISESTEKPEAFF	TGTGCCATCAGTGAGTCGACGGAGAAGCCTGAAGCTTTCTTT